This T cell receptor (beta chain) emerged from a study of CXCR3-negative and CXCR3-positive naive CD8 T cells. Study-level background: The study obtained 120 million to 150 million TRB reads, about 1.5 +/- 0.3 million per library. Study observations and caveats: Both naive subsets, CXCR3-negative and CXCR3-positive, displayed similar TRBV-TRBJ usage, unlike memory cells.

As concerns this clonotype: The target antigen is unknown.

UMI-labeled 5' RACE yielded the TRB cDNA libraries. TCRdb reprocessed the 5' RACE reads, with one entry per CDR3 protein and no DNA. In all, the sample yields 100,000 to 150,000 distinct CDR3 sequences. CDR3 length: 12 residues. Germline values: CDR1 SQVTM, CDR2 ANQGSEA. The clonotype originates from a human donor in good health. Some clones in this sample may be carry-over from other donors' samples. The V and J genes are TRBV29-1 and TRBJ2-1; TCRdb outputs TRBD1, but without DNA this stays unchecked. Sequencing input: naive CXCR3- CD8+ T cells from blood. Subset noted: CD45RO-CCR7+CD27+CD95- naive CD8+ T cells lacking CXCR3 (TNR3-). The CDR3 sequence is CSVLRRGDEQFF.